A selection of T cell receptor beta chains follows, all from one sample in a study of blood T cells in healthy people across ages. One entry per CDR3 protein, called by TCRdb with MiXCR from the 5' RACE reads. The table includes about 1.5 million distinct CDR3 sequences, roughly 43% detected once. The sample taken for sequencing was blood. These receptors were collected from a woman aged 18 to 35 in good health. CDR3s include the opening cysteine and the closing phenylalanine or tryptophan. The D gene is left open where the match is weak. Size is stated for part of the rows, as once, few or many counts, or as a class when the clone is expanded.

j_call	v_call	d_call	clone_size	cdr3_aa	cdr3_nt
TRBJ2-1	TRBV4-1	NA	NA	CASSQVNSYNEQFF	TGCGCCAGCAGCCAAGTCAACAGCTACAATGAGCAGTTCTTC
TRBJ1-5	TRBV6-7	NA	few	CASRRQVKGYNQPQHF	TGTGCCAGCAGGAGACAGGTTAAGGGTTACAATCAGCCCCAGCATTTT
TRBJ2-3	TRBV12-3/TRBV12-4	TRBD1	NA	CASRATGTDTQYF	TGTGCCAGCAGGGCGACAGGGACAGATACGCAGTATTTT
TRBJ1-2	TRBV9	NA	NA	CASSVVENNYGYTF	TGTGCCAGCAGCGTAGTTGAAAACAACTATGGCTACACCTTC
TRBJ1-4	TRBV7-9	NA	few	CASEIATNEKLFF	TGTGCCAGCGAGATTGCAACTAATGAAAAACTGTTTTTT
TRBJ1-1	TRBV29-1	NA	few	CSVEPVSEAFF	TGCAGCGTTGAACCGGTGTCTGAAGCTTTCTTT
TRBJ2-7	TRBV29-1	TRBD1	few	CSVEGTGTYEQYF	TGCAGCGTTGAGGGGACAGGGACCTACGAGCAGTACTTC
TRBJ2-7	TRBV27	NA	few	CASSYGQASYEQYF	TGTGCCAGCAGTTACGGGCAGGCGAGCTACGAGCAGTACTTC
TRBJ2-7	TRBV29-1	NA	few	CSVEITPRAGKYF	TGCAGCGTTGAGATAACCCCACGGGCAGGGAAGTACTTC
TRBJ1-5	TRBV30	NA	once	CAWSEGGPDQPQHF	TGTGCCTGGAGCGAAGGGGGGCCCGATCAGCCCCAGCATTTT
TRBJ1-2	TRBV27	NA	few	CASSLSTGIGYTF	TGTGCCAGCAGTTTATCTACAGGGATTGGCTACACCTTC
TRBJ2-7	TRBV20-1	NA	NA	CSAWEDNSYNEQYF	TGCAGTGCCTGGGAGGACAACTCCTACAATGAGCAGTACTTC
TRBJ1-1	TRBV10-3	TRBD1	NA	CASGTALHTEAFF	TGTGCCAGTGGGACAGCTCTACACACTGAAGCTTTCTTT
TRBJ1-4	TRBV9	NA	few	CASSVDVGDNEKLFF	TGTGCCAGCAGCGTAGATGTAGGTGATAATGAAAAACTGTTTTTT
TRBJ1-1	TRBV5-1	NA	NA	CASSPGPGQNTEAFF	TGCGCCAGCAGCCCGGGACCGGGACAGAACACTGAAGCTTTCTTT
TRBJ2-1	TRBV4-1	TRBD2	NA	CASSFSSGLVAASYNEQFF	TGCGCCAGCAGCTTTTCTTCGGGACTAGTCGCGGCCTCCTACAATGAGCAGTTCTTC
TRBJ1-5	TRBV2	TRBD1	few	CASNGQGPNQPQHF	TGTGCCAGCAACGGACAGGGGCCAAATCAGCCCCAGCATTTT
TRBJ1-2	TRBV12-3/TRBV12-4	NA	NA	CASSSPRERANYGHTF	TGTGCCAGCAGCTCTCCCAGGGAGCGAGCTAACTATGGCCACACCTTC
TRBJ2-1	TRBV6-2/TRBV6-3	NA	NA	CASRYSSHEQFF	TGTGCCAGCAGGTATAGTTCGCATGAGCAGTTCTTC
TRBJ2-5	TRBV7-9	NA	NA	CASTTRETQYF	TGTGCCAGCACCACACGGGAGACCCAGTACTTC
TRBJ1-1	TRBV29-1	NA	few	CSVPSGIGGEAFF	TGCAGCGTCCCATCAGGGATCGGCGGTGAAGCTTTCTTT
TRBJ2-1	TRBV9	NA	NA	CASSAGTPPYNERYF	TGTGCCAGCAGCGCCGGGACACCCCCCTACAATGAGCGGTACTTC
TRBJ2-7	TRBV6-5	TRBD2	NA	CASRAPGLALQYF	TGTGCCAGCAGAGCGCCGGGACTAGCGCTGCAGTACTTC
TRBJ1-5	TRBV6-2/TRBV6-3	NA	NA	CASSRGPHSNQPQHF	TGTGCCAGCAGCCGGGGACCCCATAGCAATCAGCCCCAGCATTTT
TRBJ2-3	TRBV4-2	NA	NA	CASSQDSSELNTQYF	TGTGCCAGCAGCCAAGACTCTAGCGAACTTAATACGCAGTATTTT
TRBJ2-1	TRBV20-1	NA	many	CSAKALRRNEQFF	TGCAGTGCTAAAGCTCTTCGAAGGAATGAGCAGTTCTTC
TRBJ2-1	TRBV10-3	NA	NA	CAIRGRLVTHEQFF	TGTGCCATCAGAGGTAGACTAGTGACCCATGAGCAGTTCTTC
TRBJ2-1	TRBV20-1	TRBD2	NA	CSAPGTSDQKPYNEQFF	TGCAGTGCTCCCGGGACTAGCGACCAAAAGCCCTACAATGAGCAGTTCTTC
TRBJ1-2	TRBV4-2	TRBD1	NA	CASSQEDTGEGANDGYTF	TGTGCCAGCAGCCAAGAAGACACTGGGGAGGGGGCTAATGACGGCTACACCTTC
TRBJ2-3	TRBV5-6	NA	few	CASSLEGLRVTDTQYF	TGTGCCAGCAGCTTGGAAGGACTCAGGGTCACAGATACGCAGTATTTT
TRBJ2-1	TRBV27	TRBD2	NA	CASSRGTSGIYNEQFF	TGTGCCAGCAGTAGAGGGACTAGCGGGATCTACAATGAGCAGTTCTTC
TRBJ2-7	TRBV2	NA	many	CASSEGARVLFYEQYF	TGTGCCAGCAGTGAGGGGGCCAGGGTACTTTTCTACGAGCAGTACTTC
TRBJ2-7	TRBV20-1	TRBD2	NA	CSATGLAGGYSYEQYF	TGCAGTGCAACGGGACTAGCGGGAGGTTACTCCTACGAGCAGTACTTC
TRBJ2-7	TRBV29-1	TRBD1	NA	CSSSGTGLDEQYF	TGCAGCTCCTCCGGGACAGGGCTCGACGAGCAGTACTTC
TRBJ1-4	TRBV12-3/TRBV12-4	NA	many	CASSLERKGEKLFF	TGTGCCAGCAGTTTAGAGAGGAAGGGCGAAAAACTGTTTTTT
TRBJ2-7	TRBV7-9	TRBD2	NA	CASSLAGTSGTLPLLYEQYF	TGTGCCAGCAGCTTAGCCGGGACTAGCGGTACCCTGCCCCTCTTGTACGAGCAGTACTTC
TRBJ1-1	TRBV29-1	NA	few	CSVVLLNTEAFF	TGCAGCGTTGTACTATTGAACACTGAAGCTTTCTTT
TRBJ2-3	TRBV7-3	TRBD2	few	CASSLTSGSWDTQYF	TGTGCCAGCAGCCTCACTAGCGGGAGTTGGGATACGCAGTATTTT
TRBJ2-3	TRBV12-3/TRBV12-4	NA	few	CASSLSRVGGLTSSTDTQYF	TGTGCCAGCAGTTTAAGCCGAGTAGGCGGACTGACTTCTAGCACAGATACGCAGTATTTT
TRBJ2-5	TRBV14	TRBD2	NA	CASSALAGVSNEQYF	TGTGCCAGCAGCGCCCTAGCGGGAGTGAGTAATGAGCAGTACTTC
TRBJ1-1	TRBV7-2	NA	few	CASSLHVEAFF	TGTGCCAGCAGCTTACATGTTGAAGCTTTCTTT